The clone carrying this T cell receptor beta chain was counted a few times. Its target is unknown. The sample originates from a study of T-cell reconstitution after alpha-beta-depleted transplantation in children. Study-wide results and caveats: For some patients, TCRbeta diversity was high at day 60 because of recipient T cells and thymic progenitors that survived. Approximately two months post-transplant, alpha-beta T cells reportedly originated from several hundred expanded graft clones.

The CDR3 runs to 16 residues. Looked up from germline, CDR1 is MNHEY and CDR2 is SVGAGI. The V and J ends lost 2 bases and 4 bases, in that order; junction bases with no gene match: 10. The TCRbeta library was prepared with unique molecular identifiers. TCRdb used MiXCR to reprocess the PCR reads, holding one entry per CDR3 protein. This sample has a few hundred thousand distinct CDR3 sequences, with over 10% found just once. The TCR comes from a male patient younger than 18 who had a stem cell transplant for acute myeloid leukemia, so the T cells may come from the graft donor. This chain uses TRBV6-5 with TRBJ2-7, with 8 bases that match TRBD2. The sequencing here drew on PBMCs, mostly from graft donor cells, taken 360 days after TCRalphabeta/CD19-depleted stem cell transplant. CDR3 region: CASSYQLAGGVYEQYF. CDR3 DNA sequence: TGTGCCAGCAGTTACCAGCTAGCGGGTGGAGTATACGAGCAGTACTTC.